A selection of T cell receptor beta chains follows, all from one sample in a study of T cells after somatic rescue of genetic block. Using immunoSEQ multiplex PCR, the repertoire was profiled, and TCRdb retains in-frame clones only, with some absent. The sample lists approximately 78,000 clones; more than 75% were seen once. The sequenced sample consisted of peripheral blood mononuclear cells (PBMCs). The receptor source for this set is a man aged 25 to 40. The CDR3 runs from the conserved cysteine through the conserved F or W. The D gene is left open where the match is weak. Clone size is shown for a subset of rows, as once, few, many or a class of expanded clone.

j_call d_call v_call clone_size cdr3_aa cdr3_nt
TRBJ1-3 . TRBV2 few CASSVDSFSGNTIYF TGTGCCAGCAGTGTGGACAGTTTCTCTGGAAACACCATATATTTT
TRBJ1-5 TRBD1 TRBV6-1 . CASRDSVISNQPQHF TGTGCCAGCCGGGACAGCGTTATTAGCAATCAGCCCCAGCATTTT
TRBJ1-1 . TRBV7-9 once CASSLKARDFQMNTEAFF TGTGCCAGCAGCTTAAAAGCCAGGGACTTCCAAATGAACACTGAAGCTTTCTTT
TRBJ2-7 . TRBV10-2 . CASSEGTGTYKTYEQYF TGCGCCAGCAGTGAGGGAACCGGGACGTATAAGACCTACGAGCAGTACTTC
TRBJ2-7 TRBD2 TRBV7-9 few CASSPGTGGKVEQYF TGTGCCAGCAGCCCCGGAACGGGAGGGAAGGTCGAGCAGTACTTC
TRBJ2-5 . TRBV4-1 . CASSQEVRGETQYF TGCGCCAGCAGCCAAGAGGTGCGTGGAGAGACCCAGTACTTC
TRBJ2-1 TRBD2 TRBV11-2 . CASSLVIGGSSYNEQFF TGTGCCAGCAGCTTAGTTATCGGGGGGAGCTCCTACAATGAGCAGTTCTTC
TRBJ2-2 . TRBV7-9 . CASSPEGDKNTGELFF TGTGCCAGCAGCCCGGAGGGGGACAAAAACACCGGGGAGCTGTTTTTT
TRBJ2-3 TRBD2 TRBV7-9 . CASSLGTSGRLTDTQYF TGTGCCAGCAGCCTGGGGACTAGCGGGAGGCTCACAGATACGCAGTATTTT
TRBJ2-1 . TRBV20-1 . CSARGNNEQFF TGCAGTGCTAGAGGAAACAATGAGCAGTTCTTC
TRBJ2-2 TRBD1 TRBV2 . CASGQGAGELFF TGTGCCAGCGGACAGGGAGCCGGGGAGCTGTTTTTT
TRBJ2-4 . TRBV19 . CASSMGPRGTFAKNIQYF TGTGCCAGTAGTATGGGGCCGCGGGGAACCTTTGCCAAAAACATTCAGTACTTC
TRBJ1-3 . TRBV4-1 . CASSPGKAHRNTIYF TGCGCCAGCAGCCCCGGGAAGGCTCATAGAAACACCATATATTTT
TRBJ1-1 TRBD1 TRBV4-2 . CASSHGDRGRGNTEAFF TGTGCCAGCAGCCATGGGGACAGGGGGCGCGGGAACACTGAAGCTTTCTTT
TRBJ1-1 . TRBV10-3 once CAISVGIRNTEAFF TGTGCCATCAGTGTCGGAATTCGGAACACTGAAGCTTTCTTT
TRBJ1-6 . TRBV6-6 . CASSYRGGSRSPLHF TGTGCCAGCAGTTACAGAGGCGGGTCTCGTTCACCCCTCCACTTT
TRBJ2-7 . TRBV15 . CATSRDWDTSYEQYF TGTGCCACCAGCAGAGACTGGGACACCTCCTACGAGCAGTACTTC
TRBJ1-3 . TRBV5-1 . CASSLEGSGNTIYF TGCGCCAGCAGCTTGGAGGGGTCTGGAAACACCATATATTTT
TRBJ2-2 . TRBV6-6 . CASSRQEFGELFF TGTGCCAGCAGTCGACAGGAATTCGGGGAGCTGTTTTTT
TRBJ1-1 . TRBV20-1 . CSAGDGWAFF TGCAGTGCTGGGGACGGCTGGGCTTTCTTT
TRBJ1-6 . TRBV7-6 . CASSLVVTGRNSPLHF TGTGCCAGCAGCTTAGTTGTCACAGGGCGAAATTCACCCCTCCACTTT
TRBJ1-1 . TRBV11-2 . CASTKIGVRNTEAFF TGTGCCAGCACAAAAATTGGGGTAAGGAACACTGAAGCTTTCTTT
TRBJ1-1 . TRBV2 . CASRNTQNTEAFF TGTGCCAGCAGGAACACACAGAACACTGAAGCTTTCTTT
TRBJ1-4 . TRBV5-8 . CASSSRPSTNEKLFF TGTGCCAGCAGCTCCCGTCCTTCAACTAATGAAAAACTGTTTTTT
TRBJ2-2 TRBD1 TRBV5-4 . CASSPQGAIANTGELFF TGTGCCAGCAGCCCACAGGGGGCGATTGCGAACACCGGGGAGCTGTTTTTT
TRBJ2-6 . TRBV5-4 . CASIDGNRSQSRANVLTF TGTGCCAGCATCGATGGCAATAGGTCACAAAGTCGGGCCAACGTCCTGACTTTC
TRBJ2-5 TRBD2 TRBV11-2 . CASSPTGAGGETQYF TGTGCCAGCAGCCCCACCGGGGCGGGGGGAGAGACCCAGTACTTC
TRBJ2-3 TRBD1 TRBV7-2 . CASSFNPQGASGVDTQYF TGTGCCAGCAGCTTCAATCCCCAGGGGGCGTCTGGGGTGGATACGCAGTATTTT
TRBJ2-7 TRBD1 TRBV18 . CASSQGTGYEQYF TGTGCCAGCTCACAAGGGACAGGCTACGAGCAGTACTTC
TRBJ2-3 TRBD1 TRBV2 . CASSESTGSTDTQYF TGTGCCAGCAGTGAGTCGACAGGGAGCACAGATACGCAGTATTTT
TRBJ2-1 . TRBV13 few CASSLVLAIDNEQFF TGTGCCAGCAGCTTAGTCCTAGCGATCGACAATGAGCAGTTCTTC
TRBJ2-1 . TRBV5-6 . CASSLGNEQFF TGTGCCAGCAGCTTAGGCAATGAGCAGTTCTTC
TRBJ2-5 . TRBV7-9 . CASSLGVEETQYF TGTGCCAGCAGCTTGGGGGTCGAAGAGACCCAGTACTTC
TRBJ2-1 . TRBV28 . CASSGAGQGGDEQFF TGTGCCAGCAGTGGGGCGGGACAAGGTGGCGATGAGCAGTTCTTC
TRBJ2-2 . TRBV28 . CASSLRITGELFF TGTGCCAGCAGTTTGCGCATCACCGGGGAGCTGTTTTTT
TRBJ2-1 . TRBV29-1 . CSVGQVSYNEQFF TGCAGCGTTGGGCAGGTCTCCTACAATGAGCAGTTCTTC
TRBJ1-5 . TRBV7-2 . CASSSQGGFGNQPQHF TGTGCCAGCAGCTCACAGGGCGGTTTCGGCAATCAGCCCCAGCATTTT
TRBJ2-1 TRBD2 TRBV4-1 . CASSQVGRGAYNEQFF TGCGCCAGCAGCCAAGTAGGGCGGGGGGCCTACAATGAGCAGTTCTTC
TRBJ2-2 . TRBV6-5 . CASSRRGSTGELFF TGTGCCAGCAGCCGGAGGGGGAGCACCGGGGAGCTGTTTTTT
TRBJ2-1 . TRBV28 . CASSLPPPYNEQFF TGTGCCAGCAGTTTACCCCCGCCGTACAATGAGCAGTTCTTC
TRBJ2-7 TRBD1 TRBV5-6 . CASSQNLGQGVYEQYF TGTGCCAGCAGCCAGAATTTGGGACAGGGAGTCTACGAGCAGTACTTC
TRBJ1-4 . TRBV27 . CASSLRFGGLSEKLFF TGTGCCAGCAGTTTACGGTTTGGGGGGCTGAGTGAAAAACTGTTTTTT
TRBJ2-2 . TRBV6-1 . CASSEEQTNTGELFF TGTGCCAGCAGTGAAGAACAAACGAACACCGGGGAGCTGTTTTTT